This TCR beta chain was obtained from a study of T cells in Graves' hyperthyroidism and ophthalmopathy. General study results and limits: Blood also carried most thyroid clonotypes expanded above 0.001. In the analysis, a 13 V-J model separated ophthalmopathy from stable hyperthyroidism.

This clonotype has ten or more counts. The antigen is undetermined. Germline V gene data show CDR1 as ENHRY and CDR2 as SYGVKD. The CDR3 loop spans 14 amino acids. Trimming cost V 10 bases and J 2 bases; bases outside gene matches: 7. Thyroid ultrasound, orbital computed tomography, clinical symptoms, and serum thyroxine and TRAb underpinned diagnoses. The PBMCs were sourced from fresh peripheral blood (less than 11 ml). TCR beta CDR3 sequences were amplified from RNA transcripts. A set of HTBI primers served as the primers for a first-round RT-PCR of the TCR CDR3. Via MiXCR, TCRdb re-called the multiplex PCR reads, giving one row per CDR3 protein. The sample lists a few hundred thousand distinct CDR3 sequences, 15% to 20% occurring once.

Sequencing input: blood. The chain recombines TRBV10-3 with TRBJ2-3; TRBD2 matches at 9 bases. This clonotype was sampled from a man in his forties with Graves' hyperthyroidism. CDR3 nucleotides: TGTGCCACTGCCCCTAGCGGGGCCACAGATACGCAGTATTTT. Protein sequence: CATAPSGATDTQYF.